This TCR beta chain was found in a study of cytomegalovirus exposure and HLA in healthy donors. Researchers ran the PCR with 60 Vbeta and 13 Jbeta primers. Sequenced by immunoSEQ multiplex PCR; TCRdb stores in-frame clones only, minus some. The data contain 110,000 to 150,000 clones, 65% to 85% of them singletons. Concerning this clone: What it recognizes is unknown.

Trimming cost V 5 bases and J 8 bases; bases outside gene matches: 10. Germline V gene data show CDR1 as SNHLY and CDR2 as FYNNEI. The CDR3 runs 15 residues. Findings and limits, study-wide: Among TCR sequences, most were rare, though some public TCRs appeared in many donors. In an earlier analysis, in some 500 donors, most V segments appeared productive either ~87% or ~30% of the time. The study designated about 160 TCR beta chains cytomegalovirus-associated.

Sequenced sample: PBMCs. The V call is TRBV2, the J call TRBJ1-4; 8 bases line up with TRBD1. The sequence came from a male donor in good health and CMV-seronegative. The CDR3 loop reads CASSRVDRGNEKLFF. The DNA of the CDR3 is TGTGCCAGCAGTCGGGTTGACAGGGGCAACGAAAAACTGTTTTTT.